This TCR beta chain was sequenced for a study of blood T cell repertoires in COVID-19. Here immunoSEQ multiplex PCR was the method, and the copy in TCRdb shows in-frame clones only, minus some. The sample contains about 84,000 clones, roughly 72% of which appear only once. Germline V gives CDR1 SGHRS, CDR2 YFSETQ. Trimming cost V 6 bases and J 1 base, with 12 bases left between them. The CDR3 extends over 14 amino acids. The sequence was collected from a man between 70 and 80 years old with acute or convalescent COVID-19. Sequencing was done on a sample of peripheral blood. V gene TRBV5-1 combines with J gene TRBJ2-3; D gene ambiguous. CDR3 in amino acids: CASKSGRGTDTQYF. CDR3 in DNA: TGCGCCAGCAAATCGGGTCGGGGCACAGATACGCAGTATTTT.